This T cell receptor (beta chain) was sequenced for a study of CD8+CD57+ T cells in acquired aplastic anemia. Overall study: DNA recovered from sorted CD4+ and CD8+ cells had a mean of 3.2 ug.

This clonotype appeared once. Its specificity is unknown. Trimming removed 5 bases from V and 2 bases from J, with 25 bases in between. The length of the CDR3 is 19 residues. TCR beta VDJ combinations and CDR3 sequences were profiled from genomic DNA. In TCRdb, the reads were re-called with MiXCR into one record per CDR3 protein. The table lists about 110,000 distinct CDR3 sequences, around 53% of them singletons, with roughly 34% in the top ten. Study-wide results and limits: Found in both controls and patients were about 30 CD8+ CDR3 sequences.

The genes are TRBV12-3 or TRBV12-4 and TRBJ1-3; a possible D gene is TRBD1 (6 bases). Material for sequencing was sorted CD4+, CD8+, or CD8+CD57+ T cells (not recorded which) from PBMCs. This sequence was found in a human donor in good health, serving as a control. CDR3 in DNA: TGTGCCAGCAGTACGCATAAGGACAGCCCCCGCTTTGCTGGAAACACCATATATTTT. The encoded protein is CASSTHKDSPRFAGNTIYF.